The clone carrying this T cell receptor beta chain appeared a few times. Its target is unknown. Regarding time point: newly diagnosed GD, antithyroid drugs for less than 3 months. The TCR library was prepared using RNA isolated from PBMCs. With iRepertoire HTBI primers and Arm-PCR of CDR3 regions, TCR beta libraries were built. TCRdb redid the calling of the multiplex PCR reads with MiXCR, one entry per CDR3 protein. The sample lists 540,000 or so distinct CDR3 sequences, approximately 13% seen once, with about 10% in the top ten. This sample is drawn from a study of regulatory T cells in long-lasting Graves disease. CDR3 size: 13 residues. Germline lookup yields CDR1 LGHNT and CDR2 FRNRAP. V was pared by 2 bases and J by 1 base, with 5 bases between. Whole-study findings and limits: Persistent cases favored TRBV28, TRBJ1-2 and TRBJ2-5.

This same sample was also taken into another study, of T cells in Graves' hyperthyroidism and ophthalmopathy. From that paper: Exclusion of patients followed from uncontrolled infection, other autoimmune disease, pregnancy or lactation. Diagnosis rested on symptoms, serum thyroxine and TRAb, thyroid ultrasound, and orbital computed tomography. For ophthalmopathy, model prediction preceded onset by a median around 7 months.

This specimen consisted of peripheral blood mononuclear cells (PBMCs), obtained at new diagnosis, from a patient treated with antithyroid drugs. The TCR was taken from a man aged 25-45 years with Graves disease. The chain carries TRBV12-5 and TRBJ1-1; D is unresolved. The CDR3 protein is CASGLPGNTEAFF. Written as DNA, the CDR3 is TGTGCTAGTGGTTTGCCGGGGAACACTGAAGCTTTCTTT.